A single sample is the source of the 2 T cell receptor beta chains below, sequenced in a study of Graves' ophthalmopathy and Graves' hyperthyroidism. Amplification targeted the TCR beta CDR3 regions, with RNA transcripts as the source material. An opening RT-PCR round employed HTBI primers and preceded a second-round multiplex PCR. TCRdb analysed the multiplex PCR reads with MiXCR anew, one entry per CDR3 protein. This table holds hundreds of thousands of distinct CDR3 sequences, 22% found once. Sequencing was carried out using peripheral blood. These receptors were obtained from a woman younger than 35 with stable Graves' hyperthyroidism. Some clones in this sample may be carry-over from other donors' samples.

This chain links TRBV28 with TRBJ2-7, with D perhaps matching TRBD2 (5 bases). The V gene lost 5 bases and the J gene lost 0 bases, with 11 bases spanning the gap. Germline-derived CDR1 and CDR2 are MDHEN and SYDVKM. CDR3 length equals 14 residues. The CDR3 nucleotides read TGTGCCAGCAGTGGTGCGGGCACCTCCTACGAGCAGTACTTC. Its translation: CASSGAGTSYEQYF. Full variable domain (rest looked up from reference TRBV28 and TRBJ2-7): DVKVTQSSRYLVKRTGEKVFLECVQDMDHENMFWYRQDPGLGLRLIYFSYDVKMKEKGDIPEGYSVSREKKERFSLILESASTNQTSMYLCASSGAGTSYEQYFGPGTRLTVT.

This clonotype was counted at least ten times. The chain is built from TRBV10-1 and TRBJ1-6; D unclear. Germline V lookup: CDR1 WNHNN, CDR2 SYGVQD (reference sequence). The V end lost 6 bases, the J end lost 0 bases, and 18 bases lay between the germline ends. This CDR3 region has 18 residues. The CDR3, as DNA: TGCGCCAGCAGATGTCAAATAGGGCCAAGCTCCTATAATTCACCCCTCCACTTT. Protein: CASRCQIGPSSYNSPLHF.